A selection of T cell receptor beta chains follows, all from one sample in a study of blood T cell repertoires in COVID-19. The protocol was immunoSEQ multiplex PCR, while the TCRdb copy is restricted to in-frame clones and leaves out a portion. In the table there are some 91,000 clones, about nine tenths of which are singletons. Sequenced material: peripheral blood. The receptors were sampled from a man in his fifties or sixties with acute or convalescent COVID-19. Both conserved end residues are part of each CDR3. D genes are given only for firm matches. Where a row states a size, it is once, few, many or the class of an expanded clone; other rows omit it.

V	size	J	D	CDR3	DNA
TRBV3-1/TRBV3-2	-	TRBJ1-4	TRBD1	CASSLTPDRGGKLFF	TGTGCCAGCAGCCTAACCCCGGACAGGGGAGGAAAACTGTTTTTT
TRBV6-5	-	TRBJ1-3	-	CASSYGPASGNTIYF	TGTGCCAGCAGTTATGGCCCCGCCTCTGGAAACACCATATATTTT
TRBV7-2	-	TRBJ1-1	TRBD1	CASSPRTGDNTEAFF	TGTGCCAGCAGCCCAAGAACAGGGGATAACACTGAAGCTTTCTTT
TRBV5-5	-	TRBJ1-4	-	CASSLENRRVGEKLFF	TGTGCCAGCAGCTTGGAAAACAGGAGGGTAGGGGAAAAACTGTTTTTT
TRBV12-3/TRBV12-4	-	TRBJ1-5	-	CASSPQGNQPQHF	TGTGCCAGCAGCCCGCAGGGCAATCAGCCCCAGCATTTT
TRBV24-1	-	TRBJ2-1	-	CATKGTAGEQFF	TGTGCCACCAAAGGGACTGCGGGTGAGCAGTTCTTC
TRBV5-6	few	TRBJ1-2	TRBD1	CASSYPGQGAIYTF	TGTGCCAGCAGCTACCCGGGACAGGGGGCGATCTACACCTTC
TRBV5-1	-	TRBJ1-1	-	CASSFNRVRNTEAFF	TGCGCCAGCAGCTTTAACAGGGTTAGGAACACTGAAGCTTTCTTT
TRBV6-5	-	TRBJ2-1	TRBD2	CASHSGGANSEQFF	TGTGCCAGTCATAGCGGGGGGGCAAACTCCGAGCAGTTCTTC
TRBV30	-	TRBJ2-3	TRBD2	CAWSRGSGGGTDTQYF	TGTGCCTGGAGTAGGGGGAGCGGGGGAGGTACAGATACGCAGTATTTT
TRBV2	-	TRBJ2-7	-	CASSEGLGYEQYF	TGTGCCAGCAGTGAAGGACTTGGGTACGAGCAGTACTTC
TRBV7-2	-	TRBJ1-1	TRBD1	CASSAQGAVGTEAFF	TGTGCCAGCAGCGCCCAGGGGGCGGTGGGGACTGAAGCTTTCTTT
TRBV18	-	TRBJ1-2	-	CASSTGTDRTHGYTF	TGTGCCAGCTCAACGGGAACCGACAGGACCCATGGCTACACCTTC
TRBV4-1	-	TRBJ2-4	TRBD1	CASSQEGGQGRIQYF	TGCGCCAGCAGCCAAGAAGGAGGACAGGGCAGAATTCAGTACTTC
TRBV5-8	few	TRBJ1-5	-	CASSLAGHLGSNQPQHF	TGTGCCAGCAGCTTGGCGGGACATTTAGGGAGCAATCAGCCCCAGCATTTT
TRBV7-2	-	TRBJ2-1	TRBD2	CASRPLAGGNNEQFF	TGTGCCAGCAGACCTCTAGCGGGGGGGAACAATGAGCAGTTCTTC
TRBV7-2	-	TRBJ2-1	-	CASSLVAVYNEQFF	TGTGCCAGCAGCTTAGTCGCAGTCTACAATGAGCAGTTCTTC
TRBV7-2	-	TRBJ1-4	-	CASSLGRGTNEKLFF	TGTGCCAGCAGCTTAGGCAGGGGTACTAATGAAAAACTGTTTTTT
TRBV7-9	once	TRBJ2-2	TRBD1	CASSPGQGFATGELFF	TGTGCCAGCAGCCCCGGACAGGGGTTCGCCACCGGGGAGCTGTTTTTT
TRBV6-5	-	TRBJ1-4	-	CASSLSTTGKKLFF	TGTGCCAGCAGTCTAAGCACAACAGGGAAAAAACTGTTTTTT
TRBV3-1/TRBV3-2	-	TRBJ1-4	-	CASSQGGGLFF	TGTGCCAGCAGCCAAGGAGGGGGACTGTTTTTT
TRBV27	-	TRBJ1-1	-	CASSLLREGTEAFF	TGTGCCAGCAGTTTGCTCAGGGAAGGCACTGAAGCTTTCTTT
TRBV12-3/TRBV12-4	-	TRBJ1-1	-	CASTIREGTEAFF	TGTGCCAGCACCATAAGGGAGGGCACTGAAGCTTTCTTT
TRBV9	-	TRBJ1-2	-	CASSVGGSKANYGYTF	TGTGCCAGCAGCGTAGGAGGGTCAAAAGCTAACTATGGCTACACCTTC
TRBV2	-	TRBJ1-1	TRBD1	CASRRQGLMNTEAFF	TGTGCCAGCAGGCGACAGGGACTGATGAACACTGAAGCTTTCTTT
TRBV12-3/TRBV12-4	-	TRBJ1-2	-	CASSLSNLRYTF	TGTGCCAGCAGTTTATCTAATTTACGATACACCTTC
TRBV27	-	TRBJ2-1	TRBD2	CASSPPAATSAKTRLSEQFF	TGTGCCAGCAGCCCCCCCGCGGCTACTAGCGCCAAGACGCGTTTAAGCGAGCAGTTCTTC
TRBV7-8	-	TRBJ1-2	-	CASSSPGLIYGYTF	TGTGCCAGCAGTTCACCCGGACTAATCTATGGCTACACCTTC
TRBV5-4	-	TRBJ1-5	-	CASSLAGHSNQPQHF	TGTGCCAGCAGCTTGGCAGGGCATAGCAATCAGCCCCAGCATTTT
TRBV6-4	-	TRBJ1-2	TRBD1	CASSDRAGGHYGYTF	TGTGCCAGCAGTGACAGGGCAGGGGGCCACTATGGCTACACCTTC
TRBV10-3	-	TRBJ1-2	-	CAISEEQGGLNYGYTF	TGTGCCATCAGTGAGGAGCAGGGTGGCCTTAACTATGGCTACACCTTC
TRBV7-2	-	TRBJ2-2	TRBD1	CASSLRLAGQGSAGELFF	TGTGCCAGCAGCTTAAGGTTGGCGGGACAGGGAAGCGCCGGGGAGCTGTTTTTT
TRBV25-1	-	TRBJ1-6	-	CASRRAGNSPLHF	TGTGCCAGCAGGAGGGCAGGTAATTCACCCCTCCACTTT
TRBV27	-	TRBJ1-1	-	CAAGRTAGNTEAFF	TGTGCCGCCGGTCGGACAGCGGGAAACACTGAAGCTTTCTTT
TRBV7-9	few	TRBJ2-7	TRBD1	CASSPTRGRNEQYF	TGTGCCAGCAGCCCGACCAGGGGGCGCAACGAGCAGTACTTC
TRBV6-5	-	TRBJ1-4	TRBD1	CASSAGTGSNEKLFF	TGTGCCAGCAGCGCCGGGACAGGGTCTAATGAAAAACTGTTTTTT
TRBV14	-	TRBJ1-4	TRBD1	CASSPGGTGNEKLFF	TGTGCCAGCAGCCCGGGAGGGACAGGGAATGAAAAACTGTTTTTT
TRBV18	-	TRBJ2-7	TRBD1	CASSLGQPPEYEQYF	TGTGCCAGCTCACTGGGACAGCCTCCTGAATACGAGCAGTACTTC
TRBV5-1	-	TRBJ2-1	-	CASSLYSSSYNEQFF	TGCGCCAGCAGCTTGTACAGTTCCTCCTACAATGAGCAGTTCTTC
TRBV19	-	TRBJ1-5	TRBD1	CASSHRDRGQPQHF	TGTGCCAGTAGCCACCGGGACAGGGGACAGCCCCAGCATTTT
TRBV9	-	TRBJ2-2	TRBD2	CASSGILAGAGELFF	TGTGCCAGCAGCGGAATACTAGCGGGGGCCGGGGAGCTGTTTTTT
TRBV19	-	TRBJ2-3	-	CASSSFPLVDTQYF	TGTGCCAGTAGTAGCTTCCCACTTGTAGATACGCAGTATTTT
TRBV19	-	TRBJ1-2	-	CASTKSILEYGYTF	TGTGCCAGCACTAAGTCGATTTTAGAGTATGGCTACACCTTC
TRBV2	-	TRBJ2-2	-	CASRQTVRTGELFF	TGTGCCAGCAGACAGACAGTAAGGACCGGGGAGCTGTTTTTT
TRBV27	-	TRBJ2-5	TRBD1	CASSDRTGIETQYF	TGTGCCAGCAGTGACCGGACAGGGATCGAGACCCAGTACTTC
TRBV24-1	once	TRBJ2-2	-	CATSDPTGVNTGELFF	TGTGCCACCAGTGACCCCACAGGAGTGAACACCGGGGAGCTGTTTTTT
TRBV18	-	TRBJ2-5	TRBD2	CASSPGLAVETQYF	TGTGCCAGCTCACCCGGACTAGCGGTGGAGACCCAGTACTTC
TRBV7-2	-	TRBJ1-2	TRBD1	CASIPLVGQGAYTF	TGTGCCAGCATCCCCCTGGTCGGACAGGGAGCGTACACCTTC